The present T cell receptor beta chain was sequenced within a study of blood T cells in healthy people across ages. It was with a sample-barcoded 5' primer and a J-beta primer mix that a second PCR of roughly 7 to 12 cycles was run. All cDNA molecules were each tagged by a template-switch adaptor with 12 random nucleotides. TCRdb reprocessed the 5' RACE reads with MiXCR, giving one entry per CDR3 protein. The table records about 1.4 million distinct CDR3 sequences, roughly 59% of them present only once. This clonotype was seen only a few times. The CDR3 is 16 residues long. CDR1 LGHNA and CDR2 YNFKEQ come from the germline V gene. Trimming removed 0 bases from V and 7 bases from J; junction bases left unmatched: 6.

The receptor comes from a man aged 18-30 years in good health. Input material: blood. V and J are TRBV4-2 and TRBJ1-5, with 10 bases matching TRBD1. CDR3 in amino acids: CASSQETTGGWQPQHF. The CDR3 region has the DNA TGTGCCAGCAGCCAAGAAACGACAGGGGGCTGGCAGCCCCAGCATTTT.